A selection of T cell receptor beta chains follows, all from one sample in a study of T cell changes during pregnancy in multiple sclerosis. Only in-frame clones appear in the TCRdb table, and some are missing; sequencing was by immunoSEQ multiplex PCR. The sample consists of about 50,000 clones, over 90% of them appearing once. Sequencing used CD4+ T cells from peripheral blood mononuclear cells, obtained in the second trimester of pregnancy. The receptors come from a female donor with multiple sclerosis, enrolled in a pregnancy study. Each CDR3 is given with its conserved first and last residue. Fields, in order: D gene, V gene, clone size, J gene, CDR3 DNA, CDR3 protein. D genes are given only for firm matches. Expanded clones are given a class, and other clones once, few, many or no size at all.

-	TRBV10-3	-	TRBJ1-2	TGTGCCATCAGTGTCGAAACAGTCAGCAACTATGGCTACACCTTC	CAISVETVSNYGYTF
-	TRBV5-4	-	TRBJ2-1	TGTGCCAGCAGAGCGGACTCCTTGGGGAACTACAATGAGCAGTTCTTC	CASRADSLGNYNEQFF
-	TRBV7-8	-	TRBJ1-6	TGTGCCAGCAGCTCGCAGGGGTCACATTCACCCCTCCACTTT	CASSSQGSHSPLHF
-	TRBV20-1	-	TRBJ1-2	TGCAGTGCTGCCAGGGATGGTGGCTACACCTTC	CSAARDGGYTF
TRBD1	TRBV6-1	-	TRBJ1-2	TGTGCCAGCAGTGACCAGACAGGGGACTCGATAACGGAAGGCTACACCTTC	CASSDQTGDSITEGYTF
-	TRBV5-5	-	TRBJ1-2	TGTGCCAGCAGCTTGGGGACAGAAAACTATGGCTACACCTTC	CASSLGTENYGYTF
-	TRBV4-1	-	TRBJ2-7	TGCGCCAGCAGCCAAGATCTGATAGACGAGCAGTACTTC	CASSQDLIDEQYF
TRBD1	TRBV18	-	TRBJ1-1	TGTGCCAGCTCACTCGGACAGGCTGGTGACACTGAAGCTTTCTTT	CASSLGQAGDTEAFF
-	TRBV25-1	-	TRBJ1-3	TGTGCCAGCAGCGTGACAGGAGTAGGAAACACCATATATTTT	CASSVTGVGNTIYF
TRBD1	TRBV27	-	TRBJ2-2	TGTGCCAGCAGTTTAATTGGTGACAGGGCGAACACCGGGGAGCTGTTTTTT	CASSLIGDRANTGELFF
TRBD2	TRBV10-3	once	TRBJ2-4	TGTGCCATCAGTGAGCGACTAGCGGGGGGCCCCTCGGACATTCAGTACTTC	CAISERLAGGPSDIQYF
TRBD1	TRBV5-6	-	TRBJ2-1	TGTGCCAGCAGCTTGGACAGGGGAAATGAGCAGTTCTTC	CASSLDRGNEQFF
TRBD2	TRBV11-3	-	TRBJ2-1	TGTGCCAGCAGCCAAGGGACTAGCGGGGGGTACGGGCAGTTCTTC	CASSQGTSGGYGQFF
TRBD1	TRBV18	-	TRBJ1-3	TGTGCCAGCCTAAGAACCCCGACAGGGGCTAACTCTGGAAACACCATATATTTT	CASLRTPTGANSGNTIYF
-	TRBV2	-	TRBJ2-7	TGTGCCAGCAGTGAAGGAAGGACAGTTACCTTCCACGAGCAGTACTTC	CASSEGRTVTFHEQYF
-	TRBV11-3	-	TRBJ1-4	TGTGCCAGCAGCTACCACAGGGTTGAAGAAAAACTGTTTTTT	CASSYHRVEEKLFF
TRBD1	TRBV9	-	TRBJ1-2	TGTGCCAGCAGCAACCGGGACAGGGGTGGCTACACCTTC	CASSNRDRGGYTF
-	TRBV6-5	-	TRBJ2-3	TGTGCCAGCAGTTACAGGGGGGATACGCAGTATTTT	CASSYRGDTQYF
-	TRBV5-6	-	TRBJ1-1	TGTGCCAGCAGCTTGTCCACTGGCGGGGACACTGAAGCTTTCTTT	CASSLSTGGDTEAFF
-	TRBV10-3	-	TRBJ2-7	TGTGCCATCAGCTCACCTACAGGGCCGTACGAGCAGTACTTC	CAISSPTGPYEQYF
-	TRBV5-3	-	TRBJ1-2	TGTGCCAGACAGGCGTCGGCTGGTGGGGGCTACACCTTC	CARQASAGGGYTF
-	TRBV7-3	-	TRBJ2-2	TGTGCCAGCAGTTCTATCGGGGGGCCCGGGAACACCGGGGAGCTGTTTTTT	CASSSIGGPGNTGELFF
-	TRBV6-6	-	TRBJ1-1	TGTGCCAGCAGCTCGCAGAACTCGGGGAACACTGAAGCTTTCTTT	CASSSQNSGNTEAFF
-	TRBV11-2	-	TRBJ2-3	TGTGCCAGCAGCTCTATCTTGGGGCCGCAGTATTTT	CASSSILGPQYF
-	TRBV6-5	-	TRBJ1-4	TGTGCCAGCAGTTACAGGGGTGCTAATGAAAAACTGTTTTTT	CASSYRGANEKLFF
TRBD1	TRBV10-1	-	TRBJ1-1	TGCGCCAGCAGGGGCCCAGTGCGGGACAGGGGGCCCGGGCCACGTATGAACACTGAAGCTTTCTTT	CASRGPVRDRGPGPRMNTEAFF
-	TRBV12-2	few	TRBJ2-7	TGTGCAAGTCGCTTAGGGAGTTACGAGCAGTACTTC	CASRLGSYEQYF
-	TRBV18	-	TRBJ1-5	TGTGCCAGCTCGCCAAGCGGGGGTTCGCCCCAGCATTTT	CASSPSGGSPQHF
-	TRBV5-3	-	TRBJ1-1	TGTGCCAGAAGCCGGGGGGGCGGGACTGAAGCTTTCTTT	CARSRGGGTEAFF
TRBD1	TRBV6-1	few	TRBJ2-3	TGTGCCAGCAGGGGGACAGGGGGTCGGACAGATACGCAGTATTTT	CASRGTGGRTDTQYF
-	TRBV5-1	-	TRBJ2-1	TGCGCCAGCAGCTTGGACAGGGCCGACAATGAGCAGTTCTTC	CASSLDRADNEQFF
-	TRBV7-9	-	TRBJ2-6	TGTGCCAGCAGTCCCGGTCGCTCTGGGGCCAACGTCCTGACTTTC	CASSPGRSGANVLTF
-	TRBV5-4	few	TRBJ1-5	TGTGCCAGCAGCTTAGGGGGAAGCAATCAGCCCCAGCATTTT	CASSLGGSNQPQHF